The T cell receptor (beta chain) under discussion was sequenced for a study of tumor-infiltrating lymphocytes in primary liver carcinoma. The CDR3 has 14 residues. The V end lost 6 bases, the J end lost 4 bases, and 13 bases lay between the germline ends. Germline V lookup: CDR1 MDHEN, CDR2 SYDVKM. Germline DNA was extracted too, while blood RNA derived from unsorted whole blood. Starting material of 500 to 600 ng total RNA yielded TCR beta cDNA via a constant-region primer. Three rounds of nested multiplex PCR with slightly modified ARM-PCR produced TCR beta libraries. The first two PCR rounds used TRBV1-TRBV30 forward primers with a C-beta reverse primer, about 10 cycles each. A single record per CDR3 protein comes from TCRdb applying MiXCR to the multiplex PCR reads. This repertoire shows approximately 320,000 distinct CDR3 sequences, about three fifths found once; its top ten account for approximately 15%.

The chain combines TRBV28 with TRBJ1-5; D not certain. Sequencing was performed on peripheral blood. The receptor comes from a woman in her thirties with primary liver carcinoma and hepatitis B virus infection. The DNA for the CDR3 is TGTGCCAGCAGGCCCCAGGCGCAAAATCAGCCCCAGCATTTT. Amino acid sequence: CASRPQAQNQPQHF.